The 11 T cell receptor beta chains listed next were all sequenced from one sample in a study of T cells after yellow fever vaccination. One entry per CDR3 protein, called by TCRdb with MiXCR from the 5' RACE reads. The sample gives around 320,000 distinct CDR3 sequences, around 9.3% of which show up once; 3% to 3.5% is in the top ten. Sequences were derived from CD4+ T cells sorted from PBMCs, sampled 5 days after the yellow fever booster vaccination. The source of these receptors is a man aged 18 to 29 who received the YFV17D yellow fever vaccine.

This clonotype was detected a few times. CDR3 nucleotides: TGCGCCAGCAGCTCGGACAGGGATGGCTACACCTTC. It is translated as CASSSDRDGYTF. J is TRBJ1-2 and V is TRBV5-1; 8 nucleotides align to TRBD1. CDR3 length: 12 amino acids. Germline V CDR1 and CDR2: SGHRS, YFSETQ. The ends lost 3 bases at V and 6 bases at J; junction bases unmatched: 1. Full variable domain (outside the CDR3, taken from reference TRBV5-1 and TRBJ1-2): KAGVTQTPRYLIKTRGQQVTLSCSPISGHRSVSWYQQTPGQGLQFLFEYFSETQRNKGNFPGRFSGRQFSNSRSEMNVSTLELGDSALYLCASSSDRDGYTFGSGTRLTVV.

Only a few counts were recorded for this clonotype. The CDR3 spells CASSLDWGGGTQYF. In nucleotides, the CDR3 is TGTGCCAGCAGCTTAGATTGGGGGGGCGGTACGCAGTATTTT. This chain joins TRBV11-2 and TRBJ2-3, with D maybe TRBD2 (7 bases). The CDR3 covers 14 residues. Germline V gene lookup returns CDR1 SGHAT and CDR2 FQNNGV. V was pared by 0 bases and J by 8 bases, with 12 bases between.

The chain recombines TRBV19 with TRBJ2-4, with D tentatively TRBD1 (5 bases). Between the trimmed V and J ends, which lost 6 bases and 6 bases, there was a span of 12 bases. The germline CDR1 and CDR2 sequences are LNHDA and SQIVND (reference sequence). CDR3 length: 13 amino acids. The CDR3: CASSVGTGNIQYF. In DNA, the CDR3 is TGTGCCAGTAGCGTCGGCACAGGAAACATTCAGTACTTC.

By frequency in the sample, this clonotype is medium-sized. This rearrangement joins TRBV20-1 to TRBJ2-3; 9 bases agree with TRBD2. The CDR3 has 15 amino acids. Germline assignment: CDR1 DFQATT and CDR2 SNEGSKA (reference sequence). Losses at the gene ends were 3 bases for V and 3 bases for J; bases not matched to a gene: 7. CDR3 bases: TGCAGTGCTAGCCAAAGAACTAGCGGGACAGATACGCAGTATTTT. This encodes CSASQRTSGTDTQYF.

The CDR3 spells CARSQGPAREQYV. In DNA form, the CDR3 reads TGTGCCAGAAGCCAAGGTCCCGCGAGGGAGCAGTACGTC. The chain couples TRBV5-3 to TRBJ2-7; no clear D. TRBV5-3 is labeled an ORF, and its function is uncertain. Trimming removed 4 bases from V and 7 bases from J, with 15 bases in between. The CDR3 has 13 residues.

V and J are TRBV18 and TRBJ1-1; maybe TRBD1 (5 bases). From germline, CDR1 is KGHSH and CDR2 LQKENI. Trimming removed 7 bases from V and 5 bases from J, with 17 bases in between. This CDR3 comprises 14 residues. CDR3 sequence (DNA): TGTGCCAGCTTCACGACTGCAGGGAGGACTGAAGCTTTCTTT. Protein product: CASFTTAGRTEAFF.

This clonotype was seen only a few times. The gene calls are TRBV20-1 and TRBJ1-6; TRBD1 is a possible D gene (6 bases). V was shortened by 6 bases and J by 8 bases, with 14 bases between the two germline ends. The CDR3 spans 13 residues. Looked up from germline, CDR1 is DFQATT and CDR2 is SNEGSKA (reference sequence). Here the CDR3 reads CSALAGDDSPLHF. The CDR3 bases are TGCAGTGCGCTGGCAGGGGACGATTCACCCCTCCACTTT.

This clonotype was seen ten or more times. The rearrangement links TRBV6-5 to TRBJ2-3, with D uncertain. The CDR3 totals 15 residues. The germline CDR1 and CDR2 sequences are MNHEY and SVGAGI. V shed 4 bases and J shed 0 bases, with 11 bases lying between them. DNA for the CDR3: TGTGCCAGCAGTTTGGGAAGCCCTAGCACAGATACGCAGTATTTT. Its translation is CASSLGSPSTDTQYF.

This clonotype was counted between two and nine times. The chain carries TRBV5-6 and TRBJ2-1; 11 bases match TRBD2. With V trimmed by 2 bases and J by 5 bases, 3 bases remained unmatched. The length of the CDR3 is 15 residues. Per the germline V gene, CDR1 is SGHDT and CDR2 is YYEEEE. The chain's CDR3 is CASSFLAGGHNEQFF. The CDR3 DNA follows: TGTGCCAGCAGCTTCCTAGCGGGGGGCCACAATGAGCAGTTCTTC.

The chain combines TRBV5-1 with TRBJ2-3; 13 nucleotides match TRBD2. The length of the CDR3 is 14 residues. Germline loops: CDR1 SGHRS, CDR2 YFSETQ. Unmatched junction bases numbered 5, after V lost 4 bases and J lost 9 bases. In DNA form, the CDR3 reads TGCGCCAGCAGCACTAGCGGGGGGGCACTCACGCAGTATTTT. Translation gives CASSTSGGALTQYF.

This clonotype was observed at least ten times. The chain uses TRBV20-1 and TRBJ2-7; tentatively, D is TRBD2 (5 bases). Germline CDR1 reads DFQATT; CDR2 reads SNEGSKA (reference sequence). The germline V and J ends were trimmed by 1 base and 6 bases, with 10 bases remaining between them. The CDR3 is 12 amino acids. In nucleotides, the CDR3 is TGCAGTGCTAGAGCCCCGGCGGGCGAGCAGTACTTC. This codes for CSARAPAGEQYF.